One and the same sample provided the 18 T cell receptor beta chains below, sequenced in a study of blood T cells in healthy people across ages. The use of a sample-barcoded 5' primer and a J-beta primer mix characterized a second PCR of roughly 7 to 11 cycles. TCRdb itself ran the 5' RACE reads through MiXCR, one entry per CDR3 protein. The repertoire holds over 1,300,000 distinct CDR3 sequences, approximately 59% seen once, with 5.5% to 8% in the top ten. Sequences were obtained from blood. The receptor set was obtained from a man in his late teens or twenties in good health.

The CDR3 DNA reads TGTGCCAGCAGGGGGACAGGGAATGTGAACACTGAAGCTTTCTTT. Protein product: CASRGTGNVNTEAFF. The V gene is TRBV6-2 or TRBV6-3, the J gene TRBJ1-1, with 9 bases matching TRBD1. CDR3 length: 15 amino acids. Germline V gene lookup returns CDR1 MNHEY and CDR2 SVGEGT. V lost 6 bases, J lost 0 bases, and 5 bases stayed unmatched.

This clonotype was recorded a few times. The J gene is TRBJ2-1, the V gene TRBV29-1; 10 positions agree with TRBD2. Trimming at V came to 3 bases and at J to 4 bases, leaving 3 bases not matched to a gene. Germline V CDR1 and CDR2: SQVTM, ANQGSEA. The CDR3 runs 14 residues. CDR3 region: CSVEGTSEYNEQFF. Here the CDR3 DNA reads TGCAGCGTTGAGGGGACTAGCGAGTACAATGAGCAGTTCTTC.

This CDR3 is CASSPLVRASGGNNEQFF. In DNA, the CDR3 is TGTGCCAGCAGCCCCCTTGTCCGGGCTAGCGGGGGGAACAATGAGCAGTTCTTC. The chain employs TRBV3-1 and TRBJ2-1, with 11 bases fitting TRBD2. V lost 4 bases, J lost 5 bases, and 13 bases stayed unmatched. From germline, CDR1 is LGHDT and CDR2 YNNKEL (reference sequence). There are 18 residues in the CDR3.

This clonotype was found a few times. This chain joins TRBV29-1 and TRBJ2-5; no firm D call. The J call is uncertain, as TRBJ2-7 better fits the DNA end. Germline V lookup: CDR1 SQVTM, CDR2 ANQGSEA. The CDR3 extends over 11 amino acids. CDR3 DNA: TGCAGCGTTGAAGATTACCACGAGCAGTACTTC. Its translation: CSVEDYHEQYF.

The chain links TRBV20-1 to TRBJ1-2; D is perhaps TRBD1 (5 bases). The CDR3 has 16 amino acids. Trimming pared 2 bases from V and 0 bases from J, leaving 16 bases between. The germline V gene has CDR1 DFQATT and CDR2 SNEGSKA (reference sequence). The CDR3 DNA sequence: TGCAGTGCTAGACGGGCCAGGGTTAATTCTAACTATGGCTACACCTTC. It is translated as CSARRARVNSNYGYTF.

This clonotype has ten or more counts. J is TRBJ2-7 and V is TRBV7-9; TRBD2 agrees at 14 bases. J was trimmed by 8 bases and V by 3 bases; bases with no gene match: 3. The CDR3 spans 14 residues. Germline V lookup: CDR1 SEHNR, CDR2 FQNEAQ (reference sequence). The CDR3 DNA is TGTGCCAGCAGCTTGGGGACTAGCGGGGGAAAGCAGTACTTC. Translated, it gives CASSLGTSGGKQYF.

This rearrangement joins TRBV6-6 to TRBJ2-3, with 8 nucleotides matching TRBD2. In germline, CDR1 is MNHNY, CDR2 SVGAGI (reference sequence). The CDR3 consists of 16 residues. The ends lost 7 bases at V and 1 base at J; junction bases unmatched: 10. DNA for the CDR3: TGTGCCAGCAAGGGGAGCGGGAGATACGGCACAGATACGCAGTATTTT. This codes for CASKGSGRYGTDTQYF.

The chain is built from TRBV7-8 and TRBJ1-1; a weak D match, TRBD1 (5 bases). The CDR3 has 17 amino acids. The germline V gene encodes CDR1 SGHVS and CDR2 FQNEAQ. V was shortened by 1 base and J by 2 bases, with 17 bases between the two germline ends. The DNA of the CDR3 is TGTGCCAGCAGCTTAGTTAGTACGGGACGTATAAACACTGAAGCTTTCTTT. This translates into CASSLVSTGRINTEAFF.

V and J are TRBV12-3 or TRBV12-4 and TRBJ2-3; D call uncertain. This CDR3 region has 16 residues. V dropped 2 bases and J dropped 6 bases, with 18 bases sitting between them. CDR3 loop: CASSLSLERSVDTQYF. DNA for the CDR3: TGTGCCAGCAGTTTATCGTTAGAGAGGTCCGTCGATACGCAGTATTTT.

The rearrangement uses TRBV12-3 or TRBV12-4 and TRBJ2-3; D call uncertain. V dropped 6 bases and J dropped 4 bases, with 11 bases sitting between them. CDR3 length equals 13 residues. Here the CDR3 DNA reads TGTGCCAGCAGCCGGGCCTCCCCAGATACGCAGTATTTT. Protein product: CASSRASPDTQYF.

The rearrangement uses TRBV6-5 and TRBJ2-5, with TRBD1 matching 9 bases. The last part of the DNA fits TRBJ2-7 better; the J call may be wrong. The CDR3 contains 15 residues. Germline loops: CDR1 MNHEY, CDR2 SVGAGI. Written as DNA, the CDR3 is TGTGCCAGCAGTACCAGGGACAGGGCTAATTACGAGCAGTACTTC. This codes for CASSTRDRANYEQYF.

Notes on this clonotype: The junction departs from the called germline gene at one end, perhaps through a read error. The chain couples TRBV15 to TRBJ1-5; D is perhaps TRBD1 (5 bases). The CDR3 has 15 residues. Germline CDR1 is LNHNV and CDR2 is YYDKDF (reference sequence). For the CDR3, the DNA is TGTGCCGCCAGCAGAGAGGGGAGGGGCAATCAGCCCCAGCATTTT. This sequence encodes CAASREGRGNQPQHF.

This clonotype occurred a few times. CDR3 in amino acids: CASSQEGLSSGNTIYF. CDR3 in DNA: TGCGCCAGCAGCCAAGAGGGCCTAAGCTCTGGAAACACCATATATTTT. This rearrangement joins TRBV4-1 to TRBJ1-3; no clear D. Trimming shortened V by 0 bases and J by 0 bases, and 9 bases separated the two germline ends. Per the germline V gene, CDR1 is MGHRA and CDR2 is YSYEKL. The CDR3 is 16 amino acids.

This clonotype showed up just a few times. This chain links TRBV7-2 with TRBJ1-2; weak D call: TRBD1 (5 bases). The V gene lost 4 bases and the J gene lost 10 bases, with 13 bases spanning the gap. This CDR3 is built from 12 residues. Germline V lookup: CDR1 SGHTA, CDR2 FQGNSA. Here the CDR3 reads CASSYRGLIYTF. The CDR3 DNA follows: TGTGCCAGCAGCTACCGGGGACTAATCTACACCTTC.

This chain links TRBV7-8 with TRBJ2-1, with TRBD2 matching 12 bases. The CDR3 length is 17 residues. Germline CDR1 SGHVS, CDR2 FQNEAQ. With 2 bases clipped from V and 4 bases from J, the junction kept 6 bases outside the gene matches. In DNA, the CDR3 is TGTGCCAGCAGCTTACCCCTAGCGGGGGGGTGGTACAATGAGCAGTTCTTC. Residues: CASSLPLAGGWYNEQFF.

The chain joins TRBV20-1 to TRBJ2-5; no reliable D call. Trimming took 3 bases from V and 4 from J, leaving 15 bases between them. CDR1 is DFQATT, CDR2 SNEGSKA, per germline (reference sequence). The CDR3 contains 14 residues. Written as DNA, the CDR3 is TGCAGTGCTAGGTCCGGGCCGGAACCAGAGACCCAGTACTTC. Its protein is CSARSGPEPETQYF.

The V and J genes are TRBV5-4 and TRBJ1-2; 8 nucleotides line up with TRBD1. V dropped 0 bases and J dropped 8; count of bases not matched to a gene: 6. This CDR3 is 14 amino acids long. Germline CDR1 and CDR2: SGHNT and YYREEE (reference sequence). CDR3: CASSLEDRADGYTF. The CDR3 DNA reads TGTGCCAGCAGCTTGGAGGACAGGGCGGACGGCTACACCTTC. The complete variable domain, with remaining parts taken from reference TRBV5-4 and TRBJ1-2, reads ETGVTQSPTHLIKTRGQQVTLRCSSQSGHNTVSWYQQALGQGPQFIFQYYREEENGRGNFPPRFSGLQFPNYSSELNVNALELDDSALYLCASSLEDRADGYTFGSGTRLTVV.

V usage is TRBV4-1 and J usage is TRBJ1-5; TRBD1 might be the D (6 bases). With 2 bases removed from V and 7 bases from J, the gap between germline ends came to 15 bases. There are 15 residues in the CDR3. CDR1 is MGHRA, CDR2 YSYEKL, per germline. As DNA, the CDR3 is TGCGCCAGCAGCCAATGGGGGGGGGCTGGGCAGCCCCAGCATTTT. Its protein product is CASSQWGGAGQPQHF.